This entry lists 5 T cell receptor beta chains sequenced from one sample in a study of blood T cell repertoires in COVID-19. Sequencing used immunoSEQ multiplex PCR; TCRdb keeps in-frame clones, though not all of them. The data show around 72,000 clones, approximately 88% seen once. Sequencing input: peripheral blood. These receptors were collected from a woman in her forties or fifties with acute or convalescent COVID-19.

The V and J genes are TRBV6-5 and TRBJ2-7, with 7 bases identical to TRBD1. The ends lost 4 bases at V and 3 bases at J; junction bases unmatched: 0. Germline V gene lookup returns CDR1 MNHEY and CDR2 SVGAGI. CDR3 length equals 12 residues. CDR3 region: CASSWDSYEQYF. CDR3 nucleotides: TGTGCCAGCAGTTGGGACAGCTACGAGCAGTACTTC.

V usage is TRBV6-6 and J usage is TRBJ1-4; D remains ambiguous. CDR3 length: 14 residues. Germline V gene data show CDR1 as MNHNY and CDR2 as SVGAGI (reference sequence). Trimming took off 5 bases at V and 8 bases at J, with 15 bases between the two ends. The CDR3, as DNA: TGTGCCAGCAGTAATGGACGGACTATAGAAAAACTGTTTTTT. This encodes CASSNGRTIEKLFF.

CDR3 sequence reads: CASSRQENIQYF. As DNA, the CDR3 is TGTGCCAGCAGTAGACAGGAAAACATTCAGTACTTC. V gene TRBV11-2 combines with J gene TRBJ2-4; a weak D match, TRBD1 (6 bases). This CDR3 has 12 residues. With 6 bases removed from V and 5 bases from J, the gap between germline ends came to 8 bases. Germline-derived CDR1 and CDR2 are SGHAT and FQNNGV.

The chain carries TRBV7-3 and TRBJ1-1; D is perhaps TRBD1 (5 bases). Germline CDR1 and CDR2: SGHTA and FQGTGA. V lost 6 bases to trimming and J lost 1 base, with 12 bases between them. This CDR3 is built from 14 residues. In nucleotides, the CDR3 is TGTGCCAGCAGTGATCCCGGGGGGAACACTGAAGCTTTCTTT. It yields the protein CASSDPGGNTEAFF. Together with reference TRBV7-3 and TRBJ1-1, the CDR3 gives the full variable domain: GAGVSQTPSNKVTEKGKYVELRCDPISGHTALYWYRQSLGQGPEFLIYFQGTGAADDSGLPNDRFFAVRPEGSVSTLKIQRTERGDSAVYLCASSDPGGNTEAFFGQGTRLTVV.

This chain connects TRBV7-9 to TRBJ1-1, with TRBD1 as a possible D gene (5 bases). The CDR3 is 15 residues long. Germline CDR1 reads SEHNR; CDR2 reads FQNEAQ (reference sequence). The CDR3 protein is CASFPGGGINTEAFF. DNA of the CDR3: TGTGCGAGCTTTCCAGGTGGGGGGATAAACACTGAAGCTTTCTTT.